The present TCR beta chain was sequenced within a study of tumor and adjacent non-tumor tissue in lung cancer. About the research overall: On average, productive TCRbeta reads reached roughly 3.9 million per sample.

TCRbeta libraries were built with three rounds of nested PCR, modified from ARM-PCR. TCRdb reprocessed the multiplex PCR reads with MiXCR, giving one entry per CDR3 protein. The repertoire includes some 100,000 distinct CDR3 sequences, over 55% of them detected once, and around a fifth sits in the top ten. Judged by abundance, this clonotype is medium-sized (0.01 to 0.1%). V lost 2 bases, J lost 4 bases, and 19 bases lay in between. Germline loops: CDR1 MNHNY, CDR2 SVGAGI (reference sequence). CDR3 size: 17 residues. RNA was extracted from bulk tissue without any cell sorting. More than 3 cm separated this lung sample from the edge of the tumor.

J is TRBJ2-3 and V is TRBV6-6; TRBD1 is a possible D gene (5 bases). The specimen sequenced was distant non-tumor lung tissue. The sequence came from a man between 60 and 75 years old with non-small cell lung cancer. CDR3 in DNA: TGTGCCAGCAGTTACGATGTAGGGGCAGCCTCAGCAGATACGCAGTATTTT. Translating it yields CASSYDVGAASADTQYF.